Listed below are T cell receptor beta chains from one sample, sequenced in a study of identical twins. TCRdb used MiXCR to reprocess the 5' RACE reads, holding one entry per CDR3 protein. The repertoire holds 310,000 or so distinct CDR3 sequences, with under 9.5% as singletons. These data were also filed under a second study, of yellow fever vaccine responses in identical twins.

Sequenced: memory (CD45RO+) T cells sorted from blood. Receptor source: a woman younger than 35 in good health. Each CDR3 is given with its conserved first and last residue. Each record gives: V gene, D gene, J gene, clone size, CDR3 DNA, CDR3 protein. A D gene is named only where the DNA matches it firmly. Size tells how often a clone was seen (once, few, many) or the class of an expanded clone, and some rows leave it out.

V gene: TRBV19
D gene: TRBD2
J gene: TRBJ2-3
clone size: few
CDR3 DNA: TGTGCCAGTGGGGAGGGGACCCGCCGCACAGATACGCAGTATTTT
CDR3 protein: CASGEGTRRTDTQYF

V gene: TRBV20-1
D gene: TRBD2
J gene: TRBJ2-7
clone size: few
CDR3 DNA: TGCAGTGCTTTCCGGAATAGCGGGAACGAGCAGTACTTC
CDR3 protein: CSAFRNSGNEQYF

V gene: TRBV4-1
D gene: NA
J gene: TRBJ2-1
clone size: few
CDR3 DNA: TGCGCCAGCAGCCAAGACACTACCTACAATGAGCAGTTCTTC
CDR3 protein: CASSQDTTYNEQFF

V gene: TRBV7-2
D gene: TRBD1
J gene: TRBJ2-1
clone size: few
CDR3 DNA: TGTGCCAGCAGCCAGTACAGGGGGCGGTATAATGAGCAGTTCTTC
CDR3 protein: CASSQYRGRYNEQFF

V gene: TRBV5-4
D gene: NA
J gene: TRBJ2-1
clone size: few
CDR3 DNA: TGTGCCAGCAGTATACCCTACAATGAGCAGTTCTTC
CDR3 protein: CASSIPYNEQFF

V gene: TRBV6-2/TRBV6-3
D gene: TRBD1
J gene: TRBJ1-5
clone size: few
CDR3 DNA: TGTGCCAGCAGTCGACAGGGGAATCAGCCCCAGCATTTT
CDR3 protein: CASSRQGNQPQHF

V gene: TRBV5-1
D gene: TRBD2
J gene: TRBJ2-3
clone size: many
CDR3 DNA: TGCGCCAGCCGCCAAACTAGCGGCACAGATACGCAGTATTTT
CDR3 protein: CASRQTSGTDTQYF

V gene: TRBV20-1
D gene: TRBD2
J gene: TRBJ2-3
clone size: NA
CDR3 DNA: TGCAGTGCTAGTTCGACTAGCGGGAGTATCACAGATACGCAGTATTTT
CDR3 protein: CSASSTSGSITDTQYF

V gene: TRBV7-8
D gene: NA
J gene: TRBJ1-3
clone size: many
CDR3 DNA: TGTGCCAGCAGCTTATTGGGAAACACCATATATTTT
CDR3 protein: CASSLLGNTIYF

V gene: TRBV3-1
D gene: TRBD2
J gene: TRBJ2-3
clone size: few
CDR3 DNA: TGTGCCAGCAGTCAAGGGGTAGCGGGGGGCTATACGCAGTATTTT
CDR3 protein: CASSQGVAGGYTQYF

V gene: TRBV5-5
D gene: NA
J gene: TRBJ1-3
clone size: many
CDR3 DNA: TGTGCCAGCAGCAACGGACCCAGAAACACCATATATTTT
CDR3 protein: CASSNGPRNTIYF

V gene: TRBV10-3
D gene: TRBD1
J gene: TRBJ1-5
clone size: NA
CDR3 DNA: TGTGCCATCAGTTCAGGGACAGACTATCAGCCCCAGCATTTT
CDR3 protein: CAISSGTDYQPQHF

V gene: TRBV9
D gene: NA
J gene: TRBJ1-1
clone size: many
CDR3 DNA: TGTGCCAGCAGCGGAGTTCCCTCCACTGAAGCTTTCTTT
CDR3 protein: CASSGVPSTEAFF

V gene: TRBV7-2
D gene: NA
J gene: TRBJ2-3
clone size: NA
CDR3 DNA: TGTGCCAGCAGCATCTCGGGGCTAGCGAGGACAGATACGCAGTATTTT
CDR3 protein: CASSISGLARTDTQYF

V gene: TRBV2
D gene: TRBD1
J gene: TRBJ2-1
clone size: few
CDR3 DNA: TGTGCCAGCAGTGAAGAGACAGGGAGCTACAATGAGCAGTTCTTC
CDR3 protein: CASSEETGSYNEQFF

V gene: TRBV5-6
D gene: NA
J gene: TRBJ1-2
clone size: few
CDR3 DNA: TGTGCCAGCAGCTTACCGGGCCCAGGGAATGGCTACACCTTC
CDR3 protein: CASSLPGPGNGYTF

V gene: TRBV7-8
D gene: TRBD2
J gene: TRBJ2-2
clone size: NA
CDR3 DNA: TGTGCCAGCAGTCTAAGTAGCCCTCTAGCGGGGATCCGGACCGGGGAGCTGTTTTTT
CDR3 protein: CASSLSSPLAGIRTGELFF

V gene: TRBV7-8
D gene: NA
J gene: TRBJ1-2
clone size: NA
CDR3 DNA: TGTGCCAGCAGCTTTCGACCAGGGGCTGATGGCTACACCTTC
CDR3 protein: CASSFRPGADGYTF

V gene: TRBV2
D gene: NA
J gene: TRBJ1-2
clone size: few
CDR3 DNA: TGTGCCAGCAGTGACAGTTTTGGCTACACCTTC
CDR3 protein: CASSDSFGYTF

V gene: TRBV3-1
D gene: TRBD2
J gene: TRBJ2-3
clone size: NA
CDR3 DNA: TGTGCCAGCAGCCAAGTGCGGACTAGGTACGCCAGCACAGATACGCAGTATTTT
CDR3 protein: CASSQVRTRYASTDTQYF

V gene: TRBV10-3
D gene: NA
J gene: TRBJ2-1
clone size: many
CDR3 DNA: TGTGCCATCGAAGGGGACGGGAATGAGCAGTTCTTC
CDR3 protein: CAIEGDGNEQFF

V gene: TRBV20-1
D gene: TRBD2
J gene: TRBJ2-3
clone size: few
CDR3 DNA: TGCAGTGCTACCTCGGGAGCGGGAGAGGCAGATACGCAGTATTTT
CDR3 protein: CSATSGAGEADTQYF

V gene: TRBV27
D gene: TRBD2
J gene: TRBJ2-1
clone size: few
CDR3 DNA: TGTGCCAGCAGTTTATCTTCGGGGGGAGGGCAGTTCTTC
CDR3 protein: CASSLSSGGGQFF

V gene: TRBV11-1
D gene: NA
J gene: TRBJ1-2
clone size: many
CDR3 DNA: TGTGCCAGCAGCTTAGGCAGGGCCGAACGTCCTGATGGCTATGGCTACACCTTC
CDR3 protein: CASSLGRAERPDGYGYTF

V gene: TRBV5-4
D gene: TRBD2
J gene: TRBJ2-5
clone size: NA
CDR3 DNA: TGTGCCAGCAGCTCCGGACTAGCAGGGTTGGAAGAGACCCAGTACTTC
CDR3 protein: CASSSGLAGLEETQYF

V gene: TRBV29-1
D gene: NA
J gene: TRBJ1-2
clone size: NA
CDR3 DNA: TGCAGCGACCTGGGCCAGACGATTGGCTACACCTTC
CDR3 protein: CSDLGQTIGYTF

V gene: TRBV3-1
D gene: NA
J gene: TRBJ2-5
clone size: few
CDR3 DNA: TGTGCCAGCAGCCAAGCAGGCCAAGAGACCCAGTACTTC
CDR3 protein: CASSQAGQETQYF

V gene: TRBV6-1
D gene: NA
J gene: TRBJ2-5
clone size: few
CDR3 DNA: TGTGCCAGCGCGACCGGACCACAAGAGACCCAGTACTTC
CDR3 protein: CASATGPQETQYF

V gene: TRBV11-2
D gene: NA
J gene: TRBJ2-2
clone size: NA
CDR3 DNA: TGTGCCAGCAGCGTAGTTGGGGGAGTAGGGGGCACCGGGGAGCTGTTTTTT
CDR3 protein: CASSVVGGVGGTGELFF

V gene: TRBV28
D gene: TRBD2
J gene: TRBJ2-5
clone size: NA
CDR3 DNA: TGTGCCAGCAGTTTATCTGGGACTACGTACCAAGAGACCCAGTACTTC
CDR3 protein: CASSLSGTTYQETQYF

V gene: TRBV11-2
D gene: TRBD2
J gene: TRBJ2-1
clone size: many
CDR3 DNA: TGTGCCAGCAGCTTAGCCAGCGGGGGCCTCTACAATGAGCAGTTCTTC
CDR3 protein: CASSLASGGLYNEQFF

V gene: TRBV5-1
D gene: NA
J gene: TRBJ1-4
clone size: many
CDR3 DNA: TGCGCCAGCAGCCCTGAGCGGGGGAATGAAAAACTGTTTTTT
CDR3 protein: CASSPERGNEKLFF

V gene: TRBV7-7
D gene: NA
J gene: TRBJ2-3
clone size: NA
CDR3 DNA: TGTGCCAGCAGCTTATCGTATAGTCACTCAGATACGCAGTATTTT
CDR3 protein: CASSLSYSHSDTQYF

V gene: TRBV6-4
D gene: TRBD1
J gene: TRBJ2-3
clone size: NA
CDR3 DNA: TGTGCCAGCAAGGGGGACAGGGAAACAGATACGCAGTATTTT
CDR3 protein: CASKGDRETDTQYF

V gene: TRBV12-3/TRBV12-4
D gene: TRBD2
J gene: TRBJ2-1
clone size: few
CDR3 DNA: TGTGCCAGCAGTTTCGCTAGCGGGAGCGCCAGCTCCTACAATGAGCAGTTCTTC
CDR3 protein: CASSFASGSASSYNEQFF

V gene: TRBV5-6
D gene: NA
J gene: TRBJ1-3
clone size: many
CDR3 DNA: TGTGCCACCTCGATACGCGGAGGGAACACCATATATTTT
CDR3 protein: CATSIRGGNTIYF

V gene: TRBV5-1
D gene: TRBD1
J gene: TRBJ1-1
clone size: many
CDR3 DNA: TGCGCCAGCAGCATTCAGTCACAGGGGTTCCGGAACACTGAAGCTTTCTTT
CDR3 protein: CASSIQSQGFRNTEAFF

V gene: TRBV24-1
D gene: NA
J gene: TRBJ2-3
clone size: NA
CDR3 DNA: TGTGCCACCAGTGATTCCCCAGATACGCAGTATTTT
CDR3 protein: CATSDSPDTQYF

V gene: TRBV20-1
D gene: TRBD1
J gene: TRBJ1-4
clone size: few
CDR3 DNA: TGCAGTGCCCAACCGGGACAGGGCTTGTTTGGAGAAAAACTGTTTTTT
CDR3 protein: CSAQPGQGLFGEKLFF

V gene: TRBV29-1
D gene: TRBD2
J gene: TRBJ2-7
clone size: few
CDR3 DNA: TGCAGCTCATCCCGGGGTAGCGGGACAACCTACGAGCAGTACTTC
CDR3 protein: CSSSRGSGTTYEQYF

V gene: TRBV7-3
D gene: TRBD2
J gene: TRBJ2-2
clone size: few
CDR3 DNA: TGTGCCAGCCAGACTAGCGGGACCGGGGAGCTGTTTTTT
CDR3 protein: CASQTSGTGELFF

V gene: TRBV19
D gene: NA
J gene: TRBJ2-4
clone size: few
CDR3 DNA: TGTGCCAGTAGTGGGGACCACAAAAACATTCAGTACTTC
CDR3 protein: CASSGDHKNIQYF

V gene: TRBV9
D gene: NA
J gene: TRBJ1-6
clone size: few
CDR3 DNA: TGTGCCAGCAGTCCGGCAGGGAGCTCCTATAATTCACCCCTCCACTTT
CDR3 protein: CASSPAGSSYNSPLHF

V gene: TRBV19
D gene: TRBD1
J gene: TRBJ1-4
clone size: NA
CDR3 DNA: TGTGCCAGTAGTATCGGGGACAGAACTAATGAAAAACTGTTTTTT
CDR3 protein: CASSIGDRTNEKLFF

V gene: TRBV20-1
D gene: TRBD2
J gene: TRBJ2-3
clone size: NA
CDR3 DNA: TGCAGTGCTAGACAGGTGGGCGGGAGCTCGACCACAGATACGCAGTATTTT
CDR3 protein: CSARQVGGSSTTDTQYF

V gene: TRBV29-1
D gene: TRBD1
J gene: TRBJ2-1
clone size: many
CDR3 DNA: TGCAGCGTTGAAGATAACAGGGGTCTGAGAGAGCAGTTCTTC
CDR3 protein: CSVEDNRGLREQFF

V gene: TRBV18
D gene: NA
J gene: TRBJ1-1
clone size: NA
CDR3 DNA: TGTGCCAGCTCACCACAGGGGGTACACACTGAAGCTTTCTTT
CDR3 protein: CASSPQGVHTEAFF

V gene: TRBV27
D gene: TRBD2
J gene: TRBJ2-1
clone size: NA
CDR3 DNA: TGTGCCAGCAGTCGGGGACTAGCGATTACGCGGGAGCAGTTCTTC
CDR3 protein: CASSRGLAITREQFF